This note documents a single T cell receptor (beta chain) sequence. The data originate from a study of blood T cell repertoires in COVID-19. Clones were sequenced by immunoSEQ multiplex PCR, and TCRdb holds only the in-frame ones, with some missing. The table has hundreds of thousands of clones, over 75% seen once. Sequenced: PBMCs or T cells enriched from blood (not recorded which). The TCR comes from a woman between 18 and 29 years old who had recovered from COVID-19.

Here the CDR3 DNA reads TGTGCCAGCAGTTTGGTAGGAGGGCAGTACTTC. Its translation: CASSLVGGQYF. This sequence joins TRBV27 and TRBJ2-7; D is possibly TRBD2 (5 bases). Trimming pared 3 bases from V and 9 bases from J, leaving 9 bases between. Germline assignment: CDR1 MNHEY and CDR2 SMNVEV (reference sequence). The CDR3 covers 11 residues.